The 9 T cell receptor beta chains below all came from one sample that was sequenced in a study of cytomegalovirus exposure and HLA in healthy donors. The repertoire was sequenced with immunoSEQ multiplex PCR; TCRdb's copy has only in-frame clones and lacks some. The table includes approximately 160,000 clones, approximately 96% detected once. The material sequenced was PBMCs. The receptors come from a woman between 18 and 29 years old in good health and CMV-seronegative.

V is TRBV5-1 and J is TRBJ2-5; possibly TRBD1 for D (6 bases). The germline V gene encodes CDR1 SGHRS and CDR2 YFSETQ. V was shortened by 3 bases and J by 2 bases, with 11 bases between the two germline ends. The CDR3 is 14 amino acids. The chain's CDR3 is CASSWTDSQETQYF. The CDR3 nucleotides are TGCGCCAGCAGCTGGACGGACAGTCAAGAGACCCAGTACTTC.

The chain joins TRBV6-5 to TRBJ1-2; 8 bases match TRBD1. CDR1 and CDR2 (germline): MNHEY, SVGAGI. With 2 bases clipped from V and 6 bases from J, the junction kept 5 bases outside the gene matches. The length of the CDR3 is 14 residues. The CDR3 loop reads CASSYKSTGDGYTF. The DNA of the CDR3 is TGTGCCAGCAGTTACAAGTCGACAGGGGATGGCTACACCTTC.

The chain joins TRBV7-9 to TRBJ2-7; possibly TRBD2 for D (6 bases). This CDR3 is 13 amino acids long. V lost 5 bases, J lost 1 base, and 9 bases lay in between. Looked up from germline, CDR1 is SEHNR and CDR2 is FQNEAQ (reference sequence). The CDR3 protein is CASSRDLSYEQYF. As DNA, the CDR3 is TGTGCCAGCAGCCGGGACTTATCCTACGAGCAGTACTTC. Looking up the rest from reference TRBV7-9 and TRBJ2-7 gives the full variable domain: DTGVSQNPRHKITKRGQNVTFRCDPISEHNRLYWYRQTLGQGPEFLTYFQNEAQLEKSRLLSDRFSAERPKGSFSTLEIQRTEQGDSAMYLCASSRDLSYEQYFGPGTRLTVT.

This chain joins TRBV5-1 and TRBJ2-2; 7 bases fit TRBD2. V gave up 9 bases and J gave up 4 bases; unmatched junction bases: 9. CDR1 is SGHRS, CDR2 YFSETQ, per germline. The CDR3 is 14 amino acids. The CDR3 nucleotides are TGCGCCACCCAGGGAGGGGCCGTCACCGGGGAGCTGTTTTTT. Translated, it gives CATQGGAVTGELFF.

The gene calls are TRBV7-6 and TRBJ2-7; 8 nucleotides match TRBD1. The germline V gene encodes CDR1 SGHVS and CDR2 FNYEAQ. V lost 5 bases to trimming and J lost 7 bases; unmatched junction nucleotides: 10. The CDR3 extends over 14 amino acids. CDR3 loop: CASSQSGQGLEQYF. Here the CDR3 DNA reads TGTGCCAGCAGCCAGAGCGGACAGGGTTTGGAGCAGTACTTC.

The J gene is TRBJ2-4, the V gene TRBV9; 7 bases are a match to TRBD2. V dropped 4 bases and J dropped 4; count of bases not matched to a gene: 14. In germline, CDR1 is SGDLS, CDR2 YYNGEE. The CDR3 is 17 amino acids. The CDR3 sequence is CASSPDSGGGVKNIQYF. The CDR3 DNA follows: TGTGCCAGCAGCCCAGACTCCGGCGGGGGAGTAAAAAACATTCAGTACTTC. The complete variable domain, with remaining parts taken from reference TRBV9 and TRBJ2-4, reads DSGVTQTPKHLITATGQRVTLRCSPRSGDLSVYWYQQSLDQGLQFLIQYYNGEERAKGNILERFSAQQFPDLHSELNLSSLELGDSALYFCASSPDSGGGVKNIQYFGAGTRLSVL.

The chain combines TRBV27 with TRBJ1-6; a possible D gene is TRBD1 (5 bases). The CDR3 has 13 amino acids. With 5 bases removed from V and 7 bases from J, the gap between germline ends came to 9 bases. Germline V CDR1 and CDR2: MNHEY, SMNVEV (reference sequence). CDR3 sequence (DNA): TGTGCCAGCAGTCAGGGCTGGAATTCACCCCTCCACTTT. It specifies CASSQGWNSPLHF.

The chain is built from TRBV6-5 and TRBJ2-4; 8 positions match TRBD1. V lost 6 bases to trimming and J lost 8 bases; unmatched junction nucleotides: 9. The CDR3 extends over 14 amino acids. Germline values: CDR1 MNHEY, CDR2 SVGAGI. CDR3 in DNA: TGTGCCAGCAGAACGACAGGGGCAGGGGACATTCAGTACTTC. The encoded protein is CASRTTGAGDIQYF.

V gene TRBV18 combines with J gene TRBJ2-4, with a weak D call TRBD2 (6 bases). The germline V gene has CDR1 KGHSH and CDR2 LQKENI. This CDR3 is built from 13 residues. V lost 4 bases and J 8 bases, leaving 12 bases between the germline ends. The CDR3: CASSLGPGDIQYF. Here the CDR3 DNA reads TGTGCCAGCTCACTTGGGCCGGGGGACATTCAGTACTTC.